A single sample gave rise to the 8 T cell receptor beta chains below, sequenced in a study of cytomegalovirus exposure and HLA in healthy donors. The study ran its PCR with 60 Vbeta and 13 Jbeta primers. Measured with immunoSEQ multiplex PCR; TCRdb has only the in-frame clones, and not every one. Of 100,000 to 150,000 clones in the sample, 70% to 85% were seen once. Specimen: PBMCs. These receptors all come from a man younger than 35 in good health and CMV-seronegative.

This rearrangement joins TRBV6-1 to TRBJ2-1; maybe TRBD2 (5 bases). Germline values: CDR1 MNHNS, CDR2 SASEGT. V was cut by 6 bases and J by 6 bases, with 12 bases left in between. The CDR3 is made up of 13 amino acids. Here the CDR3 DNA reads TGTGCCAGCAGGAAAAATGCGGGCAATGAGCAGTTCTTC. It yields the protein CASRKNAGNEQFF.

This sequence joins TRBV27 and TRBJ1-5, with a tentative D call TRBD1 (6 bases). There are 18 residues in the CDR3. Trimming cost V 5 bases and J 7 bases, with 27 bases left between them. CDR1 is MNHEY and CDR2 is SMNVEV in the germline V gene (reference sequence). DNA of the CDR3: TGTGCCAGCAGTCTCCTCGGCAGGGGCGAGGGCGAAGGGCAGCCCCAGCATTTT. Translated: CASSLLGRGEGEGQPQHF.

The chain combines TRBV6-1 with TRBJ1-2; D uncertain. Trimming took 9 bases from V and 2 from J, leaving 19 bases between them. The germline CDR1 and CDR2 sequences are MNHNS and SASEGT. The CDR3 is made up of 15 amino acids. As DNA, the CDR3 is TGTGCCAGTCTACCGACGGGAACTGAAAACTATGGCTACACCTTC. This codes for CASLPTGTENYGYTF.

This rearrangement joins TRBV7-2 to TRBJ2-2; D ambiguous. Germline V gene lookup returns CDR1 SGHTA and CDR2 FQGNSA. This CDR3 spans 13 amino acids. V lost 8 bases, J lost 5 bases, and 12 bases lay in between. CDR3 sequence: CASCPSSTGELFF. In DNA, the CDR3 is TGTGCCAGCTGCCCCAGTTCTACCGGGGAGCTGTTTTTT.

The rearrangement links TRBV6-5 to TRBJ2-3; 14 bases line up with TRBD2. The CDR3 consists of 15 residues. In germline, CDR1 is MNHEY, CDR2 SVGAGI. The trim removed 6 bases at V and 4 bases at J, leaving 3 bases unmatched. CDR3 amino acids: CASRTSGGVPDTQYF. DNA for the CDR3: TGTGCCAGCAGGACTAGCGGGGGGGTTCCAGATACGCAGTATTTT.

The DNA of the CDR3 is TGTGCCAGCAGCTTAGGGCGGGGGTCGAACATTCAGTACTTC. It specifies CASSLGRGSNIQYF. The rearrangement joins TRBV11-3 to TRBJ2-4, with 7 positions matching TRBD2. The length of the CDR3 is 14 residues. With V trimmed by 1 base and J by 7 bases, 4 bases remained unmatched. Germline loops: CDR1 SGHNT, CDR2 YENEEA.

This rearrangement joins TRBV11-2 to TRBJ2-7; D is unresolved. V was shortened by 4 bases and J by 4 bases, with 8 bases between the two germline ends. The CDR3 sequence is 12 residues long. The germline CDR1 and CDR2 sequences are SGHAT and FQNNGV. CDR3 region: CASSYDGYEQYF. The CDR3 DNA reads as TGTGCCAGCAGCTACGACGGGTACGAGCAGTACTTC.

The sample holds a few counts of this clone. CDR3 nucleotides: TGCGCCAGCAGCCAAGATTCAGGACAGGGCTACGAGCAGTACTTC. It specifies CASSQDSGQGYEQYF. The J gene is TRBJ2-7, the V gene TRBV4-3, with 8 bases identical to TRBD1. The trim removed 0 bases at V and 3 bases at J, leaving 4 bases unmatched. Germline CDR1 reads LGHNA; CDR2 reads YSLEER. The CDR3 covers 15 residues.